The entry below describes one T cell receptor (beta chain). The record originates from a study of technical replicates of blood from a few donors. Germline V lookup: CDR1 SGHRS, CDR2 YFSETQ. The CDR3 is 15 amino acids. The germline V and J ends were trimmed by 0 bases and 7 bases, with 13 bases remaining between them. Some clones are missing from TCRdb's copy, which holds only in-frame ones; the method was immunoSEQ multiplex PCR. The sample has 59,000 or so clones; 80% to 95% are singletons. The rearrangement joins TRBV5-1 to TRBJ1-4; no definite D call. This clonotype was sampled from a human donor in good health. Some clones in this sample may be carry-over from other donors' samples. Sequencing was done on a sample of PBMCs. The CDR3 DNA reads TGCGCCAGCAGCTTGGGTCGGGGTGTGAGTGAAAAACTGTTTTTT. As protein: CASSLGRGVSEKLFF.